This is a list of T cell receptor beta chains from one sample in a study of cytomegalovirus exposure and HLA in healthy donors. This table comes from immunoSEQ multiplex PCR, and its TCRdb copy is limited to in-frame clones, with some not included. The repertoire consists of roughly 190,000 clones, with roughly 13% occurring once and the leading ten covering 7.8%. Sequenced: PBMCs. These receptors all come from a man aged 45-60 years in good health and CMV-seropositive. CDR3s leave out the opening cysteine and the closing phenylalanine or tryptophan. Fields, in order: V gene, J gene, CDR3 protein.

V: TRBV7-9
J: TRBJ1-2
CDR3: ASSRLGGEET

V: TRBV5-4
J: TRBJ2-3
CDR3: ASSLPLAGTDTQY

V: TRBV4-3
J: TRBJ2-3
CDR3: ASSQVSGANTDTQY

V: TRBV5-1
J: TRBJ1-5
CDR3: ASSLDGTAVQSEPQH

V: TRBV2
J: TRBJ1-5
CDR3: ASSVQGWHQPQH

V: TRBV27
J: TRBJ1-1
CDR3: ASSFSGDEAF

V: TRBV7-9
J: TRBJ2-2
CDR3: ASSARLGLEGPGELF

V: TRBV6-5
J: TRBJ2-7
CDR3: ASSFGLAGGSGEQY

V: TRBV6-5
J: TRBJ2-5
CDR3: ASSYGAGGRETQY

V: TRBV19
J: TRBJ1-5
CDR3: ASNPSTGGFQPQH

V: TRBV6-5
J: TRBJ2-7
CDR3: ASSTRGGEQY

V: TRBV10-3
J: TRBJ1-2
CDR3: AISESTANYGYT

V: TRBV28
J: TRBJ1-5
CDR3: ASSRSGTGEKPQH

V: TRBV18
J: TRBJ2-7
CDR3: ASSPSLGGRSYEQY

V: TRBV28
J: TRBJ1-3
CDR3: ASRIPSGTPGNTIY

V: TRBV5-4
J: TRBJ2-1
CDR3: ASSPGQDRNEQF

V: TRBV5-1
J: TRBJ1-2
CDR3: ASSFVAGVDGYT

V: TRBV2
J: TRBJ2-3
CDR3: ASSAPLETQY

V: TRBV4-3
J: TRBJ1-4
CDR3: ASSLTRTRGSEKLF

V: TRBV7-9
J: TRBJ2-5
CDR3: ASSLKTGETQY

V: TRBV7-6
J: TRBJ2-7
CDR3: ASSLVGSSSGGEQY

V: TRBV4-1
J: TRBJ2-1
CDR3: ASSQRLAGAFNEQF

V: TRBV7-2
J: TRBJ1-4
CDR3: ASSPRDRREKLF

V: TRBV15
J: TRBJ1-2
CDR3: ATSRDTGTGPGYT

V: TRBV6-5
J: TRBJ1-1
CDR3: ASSYSGSSVAF

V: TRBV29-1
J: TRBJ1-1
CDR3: SVALTGANTEAF

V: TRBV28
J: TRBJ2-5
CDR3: ASAWSRGTETQY

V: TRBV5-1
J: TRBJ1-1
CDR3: ASSLVAGYGEAF

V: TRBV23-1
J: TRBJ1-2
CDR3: ASSQRGTGREGYT

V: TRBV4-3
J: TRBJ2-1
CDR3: ASSQAPGGAGNEQF

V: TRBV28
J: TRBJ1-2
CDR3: ATGGKTVGYT

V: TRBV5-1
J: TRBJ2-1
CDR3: ASSYLGGDEQF

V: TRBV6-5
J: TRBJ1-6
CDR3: ASSSRTGDSPLH

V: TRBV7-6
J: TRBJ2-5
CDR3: ASSRAERSAVLKETQY